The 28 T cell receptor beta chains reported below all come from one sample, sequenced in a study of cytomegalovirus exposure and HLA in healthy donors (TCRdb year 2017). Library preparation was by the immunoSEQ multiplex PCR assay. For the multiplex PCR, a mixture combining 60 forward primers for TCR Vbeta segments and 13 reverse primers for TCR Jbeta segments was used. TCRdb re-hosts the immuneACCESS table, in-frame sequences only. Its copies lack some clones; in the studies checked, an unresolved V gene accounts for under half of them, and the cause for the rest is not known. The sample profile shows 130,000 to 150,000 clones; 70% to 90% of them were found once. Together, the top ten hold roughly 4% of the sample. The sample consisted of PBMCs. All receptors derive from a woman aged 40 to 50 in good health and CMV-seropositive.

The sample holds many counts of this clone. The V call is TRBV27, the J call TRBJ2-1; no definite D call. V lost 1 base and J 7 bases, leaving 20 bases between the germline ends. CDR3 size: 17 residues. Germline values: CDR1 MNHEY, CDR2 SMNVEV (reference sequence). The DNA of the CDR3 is TGTGCCAGCAGTTTATTTTTTGGGTTGGCAGACATAAATGAGCAGTTCTTC. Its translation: CASSLFFGLADINEQFF.

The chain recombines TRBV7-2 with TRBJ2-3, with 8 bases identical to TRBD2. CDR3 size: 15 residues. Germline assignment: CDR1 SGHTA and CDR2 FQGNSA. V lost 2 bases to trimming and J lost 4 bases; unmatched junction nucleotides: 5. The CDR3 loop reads CASSLPPGGADTQYF. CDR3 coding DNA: TGTGCCAGCAGCTTACCCCCCGGGGGGGCAGATACGCAGTATTTT.

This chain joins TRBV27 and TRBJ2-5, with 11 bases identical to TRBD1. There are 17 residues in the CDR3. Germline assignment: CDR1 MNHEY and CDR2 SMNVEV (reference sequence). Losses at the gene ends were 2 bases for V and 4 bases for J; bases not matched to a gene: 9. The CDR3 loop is CASSLNPRGQGAETQYF. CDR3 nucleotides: TGTGCCAGCAGTTTAAATCCCCGAGGACAGGGGGCAGAGACCCAGTACTTC.

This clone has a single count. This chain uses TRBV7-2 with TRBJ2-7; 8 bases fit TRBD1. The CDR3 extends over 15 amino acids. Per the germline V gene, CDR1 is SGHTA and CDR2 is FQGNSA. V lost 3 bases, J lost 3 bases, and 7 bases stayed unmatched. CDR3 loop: CASSLMDRVIYEQYF. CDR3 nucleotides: TGTGCCAGCAGCTTGATGGACAGGGTGATCTACGAGCAGTACTTC.

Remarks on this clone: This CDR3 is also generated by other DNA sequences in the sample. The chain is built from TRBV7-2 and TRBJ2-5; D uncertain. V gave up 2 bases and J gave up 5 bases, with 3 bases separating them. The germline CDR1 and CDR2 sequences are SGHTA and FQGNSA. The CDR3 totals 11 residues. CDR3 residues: CASSLQETQYF. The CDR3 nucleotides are TGTGCCAGCAGCTTACAGGAGACCCAGTACTTC.

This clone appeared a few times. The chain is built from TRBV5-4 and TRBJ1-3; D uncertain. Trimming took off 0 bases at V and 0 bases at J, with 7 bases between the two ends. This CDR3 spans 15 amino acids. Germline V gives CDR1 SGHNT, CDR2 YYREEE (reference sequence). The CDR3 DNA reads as TGTGCCAGCAGCTTGGTCGATAGCTCTGGAAACACCATATATTTT. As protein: CASSLVDSSGNTIYF.

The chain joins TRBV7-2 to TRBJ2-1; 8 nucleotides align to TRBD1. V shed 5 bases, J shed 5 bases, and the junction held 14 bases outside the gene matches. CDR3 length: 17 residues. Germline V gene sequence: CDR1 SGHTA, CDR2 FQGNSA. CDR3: CASSPYSGTGFNNEQFF. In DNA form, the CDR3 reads TGTGCCAGCAGCCCCTACTCCGGGACAGGTTTTAACAATGAGCAGTTCTTC. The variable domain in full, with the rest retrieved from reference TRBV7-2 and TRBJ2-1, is GAGVSQSPSNKVTEKGKDVELRCDPISGHTALYWYRQSLGQGLEFLIYFQGNSAPDKSGLPSDRFSAERTGGSVSTLTIQRTQQEDSAVYLCASSPYSGTGFNNEQFFGPGTRLTVL.

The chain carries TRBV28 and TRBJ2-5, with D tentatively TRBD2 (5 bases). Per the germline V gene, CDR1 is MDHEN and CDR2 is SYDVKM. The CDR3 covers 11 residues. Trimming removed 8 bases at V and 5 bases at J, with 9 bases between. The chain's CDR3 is CASPGSETQYF. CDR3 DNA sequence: TGTGCCAGCCCGGGATCCGAGACCCAGTACTTC.

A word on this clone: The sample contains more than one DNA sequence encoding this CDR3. The chain's CDR3 is CASSLTSAYEQYF. CDR3 sequence (DNA): TGTGCCAGCAGTCTTACTAGCGCCTACGAGCAGTACTTC. The chain employs TRBV27 and TRBJ2-7, with TRBD2 identical over 7 bases. CDR1 and CDR2 from the germline V gene are MNHEY and SMNVEV (reference sequence). The CDR3 spans 13 residues. J lost 2 bases, V lost 5 bases, and 3 bases had no gene match.

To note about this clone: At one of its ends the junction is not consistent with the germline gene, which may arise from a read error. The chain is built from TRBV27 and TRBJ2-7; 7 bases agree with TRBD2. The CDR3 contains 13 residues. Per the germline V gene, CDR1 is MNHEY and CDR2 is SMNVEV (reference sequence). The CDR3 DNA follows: TGTGCCGGCAGTTCGGGACTAACCTACGAGCAGTACTTC. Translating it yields CAGSSGLTYEQYF.

CDR3 DNA: TGTGCCAGCAGCTTAGTAGCGGGGGCAGGCACAGATACGCAGTATTTT. It translates to CASSLVAGAGTDTQYF. V and J are TRBV7-2 and TRBJ2-3; 9 nucleotides line up with TRBD2. The CDR3 consists of 16 residues. V gave up 1 base and J gave up 1 base; unmatched junction bases: 3. The germline CDR1 and CDR2 sequences are SGHTA and FQGNSA.

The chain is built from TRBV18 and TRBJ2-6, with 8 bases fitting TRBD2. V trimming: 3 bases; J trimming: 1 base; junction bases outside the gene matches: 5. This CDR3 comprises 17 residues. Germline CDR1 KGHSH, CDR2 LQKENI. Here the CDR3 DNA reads TGTGCCAGCTCACCTAAGCGGGAGCATTCTGGGGCCAACGTCCTGACTTTC. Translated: CASSPKREHSGANVLTF.

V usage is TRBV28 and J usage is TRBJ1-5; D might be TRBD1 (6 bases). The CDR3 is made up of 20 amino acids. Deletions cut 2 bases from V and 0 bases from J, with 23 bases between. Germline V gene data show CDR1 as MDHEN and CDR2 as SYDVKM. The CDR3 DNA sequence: TGTGCCAGCAGTTTAGCACTACAGGGAGGGGGTGGAAATAGCAATCAGCCCCAGCATTTT. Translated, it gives CASSLALQGGGGNSNQPQHF.

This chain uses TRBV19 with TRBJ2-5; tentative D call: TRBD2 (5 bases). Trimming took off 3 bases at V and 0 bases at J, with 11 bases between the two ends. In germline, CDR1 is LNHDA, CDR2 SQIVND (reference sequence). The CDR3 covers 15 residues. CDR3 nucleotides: TGTGCCAGTAGTATCGGGGTTGAGGACCAAGAGACCCAGTACTTC. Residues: CASSIGVEDQETQYF.

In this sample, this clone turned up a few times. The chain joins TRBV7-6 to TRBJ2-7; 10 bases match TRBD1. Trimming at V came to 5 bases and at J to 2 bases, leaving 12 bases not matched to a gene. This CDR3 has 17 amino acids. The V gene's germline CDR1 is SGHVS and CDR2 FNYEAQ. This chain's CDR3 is CASSRTGGAPRAYEQYF. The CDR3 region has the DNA TGTGCCAGCAGCCGGACAGGGGGAGCTCCGAGGGCCTACGAGCAGTACTTC.

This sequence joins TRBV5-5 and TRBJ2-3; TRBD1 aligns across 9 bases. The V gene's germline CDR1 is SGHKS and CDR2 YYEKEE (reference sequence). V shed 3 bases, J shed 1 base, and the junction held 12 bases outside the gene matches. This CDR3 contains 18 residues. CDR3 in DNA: TGTGCCAGCAGCTCCGTCCTCCGGGACAGGGTTCGCACAGATACGCAGTATTTT. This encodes CASSSVLRDRVRTDTQYF.

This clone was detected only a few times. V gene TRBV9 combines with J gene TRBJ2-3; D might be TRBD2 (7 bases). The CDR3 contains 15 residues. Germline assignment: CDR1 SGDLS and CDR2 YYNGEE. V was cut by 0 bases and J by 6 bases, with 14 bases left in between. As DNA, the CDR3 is TGTGCCAGCAGCGTAGGCGGGGGCCCCCTGGATACGCAGTATTTT. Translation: CASSVGGGPLDTQYF.

The CDR3 region is CASSPGTGSNEQFF. Written as DNA, the CDR3 is TGTGCCAGCAGCCCAGGGACAGGGTCCAATGAGCAGTTCTTC. The chain is built from TRBV28 and TRBJ2-1; TRBD1 aligns across 9 bases. Germline V CDR1 and CDR2: MDHEN, SYDVKM. The CDR3 extends over 14 amino acids. Losses at the gene ends were 6 bases for V and 6 bases for J; bases not matched to a gene: 6.

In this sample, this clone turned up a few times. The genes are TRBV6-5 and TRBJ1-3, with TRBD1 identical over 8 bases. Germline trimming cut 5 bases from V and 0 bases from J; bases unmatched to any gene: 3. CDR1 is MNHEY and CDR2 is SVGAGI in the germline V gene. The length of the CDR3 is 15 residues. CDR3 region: CASSNDRGSGNTIYF. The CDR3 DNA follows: TGTGCCAGCAGTAACGACAGGGGCTCTGGAAACACCATATATTTT.

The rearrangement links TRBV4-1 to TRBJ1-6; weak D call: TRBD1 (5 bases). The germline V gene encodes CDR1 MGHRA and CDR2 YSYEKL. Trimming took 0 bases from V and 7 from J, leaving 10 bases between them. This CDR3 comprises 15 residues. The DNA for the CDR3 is TGCGCCAGCAGCCAAGAATTGGGGCAAAATTCACCCCTCCACTTT. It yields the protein CASSQELGQNSPLHF.

The chain's CDR3 is CASSQEILAGGRRYAQYF. The CDR3 DNA is TGCGCCAGCAGCCAGGAGATTCTAGCGGGGGGCCGAAGGTACGCGCAGTATTTT. The chain has TRBV4-3 and TRBJ2-3; 11 bases fit TRBD2. The CDR3 totals 18 residues. V was pared by 3 bases and J by 10 bases, with 18 bases of the junction left unmatched. Germline assignment: CDR1 LGHNA and CDR2 YSLEER.

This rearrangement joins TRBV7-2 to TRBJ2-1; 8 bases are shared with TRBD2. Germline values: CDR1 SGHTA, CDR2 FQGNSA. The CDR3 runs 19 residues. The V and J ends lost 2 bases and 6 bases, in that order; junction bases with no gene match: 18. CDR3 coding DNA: TGTGCCAGCAGCTTAATAGAGCGGGGGCCAGGCATTGTCGGCAATGAGCAGTTCTTC. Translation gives CASSLIERGPGIVGNEQFF.

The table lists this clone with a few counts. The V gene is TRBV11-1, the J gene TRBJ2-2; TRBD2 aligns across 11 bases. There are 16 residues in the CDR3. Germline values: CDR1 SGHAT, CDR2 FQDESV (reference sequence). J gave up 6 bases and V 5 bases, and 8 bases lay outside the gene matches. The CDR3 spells CASSLVAGGVSGELFF. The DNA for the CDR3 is TGTGCCAGCAGCCTTGTAGCGGGAGGGGTATCCGGGGAGCTGTTTTTT. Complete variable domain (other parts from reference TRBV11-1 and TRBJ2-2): EAEVAQSPRYKITEKSQAVAFWCDPISGHATLYWYRQILGQGPELLVQFQDESVVDDSQLPKDRFSAERLKGVDSTLKIQPAELGDSAMYLCASSLVAGGVSGELFFGEGSRLTVL.

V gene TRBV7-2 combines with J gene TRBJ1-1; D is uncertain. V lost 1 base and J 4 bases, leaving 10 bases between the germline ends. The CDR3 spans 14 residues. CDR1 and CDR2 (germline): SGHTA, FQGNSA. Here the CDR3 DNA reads TGTGCCAGCAGCTTAGGCGGGTCGAGCACTGAAGCTTTCTTT. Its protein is CASSLGGSSTEAFF.

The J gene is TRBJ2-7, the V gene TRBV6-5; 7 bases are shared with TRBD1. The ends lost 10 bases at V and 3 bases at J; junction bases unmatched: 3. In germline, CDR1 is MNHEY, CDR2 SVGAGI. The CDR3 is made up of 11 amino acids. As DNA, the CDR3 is TGTGCCACTCGGGACAGCTACGAGCAGTACTTC. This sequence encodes CATRDSYEQYF.

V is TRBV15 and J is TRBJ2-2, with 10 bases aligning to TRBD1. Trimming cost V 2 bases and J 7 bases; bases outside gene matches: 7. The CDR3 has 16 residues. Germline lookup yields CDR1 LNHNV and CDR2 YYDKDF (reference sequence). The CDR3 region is CATSRSGQGTVGELFF. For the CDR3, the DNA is TGTGCCACCAGCAGATCGGGACAGGGGACGGTCGGGGAGCTGTTTTTT. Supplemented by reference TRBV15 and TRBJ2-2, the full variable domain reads DAMVIQNPRYQVTQFGKPVTLSCSQTLNHNVMYWYQQKSSQAPKLLFHYYDKDFNNEADTPDNFQSRRPNTSFCFLDIRSPGLGDTAMYLCATSRSGQGTVGELFFGEGSRLTVL.

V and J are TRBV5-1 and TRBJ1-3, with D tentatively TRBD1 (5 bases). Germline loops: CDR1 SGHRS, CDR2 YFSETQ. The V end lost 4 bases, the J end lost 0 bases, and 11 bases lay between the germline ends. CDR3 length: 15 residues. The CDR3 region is CASSTDSISGNTIYF. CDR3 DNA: TGCGCCAGCAGCACCGACAGTATCTCTGGAAACACCATATATTTT.

This chain's CDR3 is CASSQDRRGKYF. CDR3 coding DNA: TGTGCCAGCAGCCAAGACCGGAGAGGAAAGTACTTC. The chain has TRBV14 and TRBJ2-7; no clear D. Germline assignment: CDR1 SGHDN and CDR2 FVKESK. The CDR3 has 12 residues. The germline V and J ends were trimmed by 0 bases and 11 bases, with 11 bases remaining between them.